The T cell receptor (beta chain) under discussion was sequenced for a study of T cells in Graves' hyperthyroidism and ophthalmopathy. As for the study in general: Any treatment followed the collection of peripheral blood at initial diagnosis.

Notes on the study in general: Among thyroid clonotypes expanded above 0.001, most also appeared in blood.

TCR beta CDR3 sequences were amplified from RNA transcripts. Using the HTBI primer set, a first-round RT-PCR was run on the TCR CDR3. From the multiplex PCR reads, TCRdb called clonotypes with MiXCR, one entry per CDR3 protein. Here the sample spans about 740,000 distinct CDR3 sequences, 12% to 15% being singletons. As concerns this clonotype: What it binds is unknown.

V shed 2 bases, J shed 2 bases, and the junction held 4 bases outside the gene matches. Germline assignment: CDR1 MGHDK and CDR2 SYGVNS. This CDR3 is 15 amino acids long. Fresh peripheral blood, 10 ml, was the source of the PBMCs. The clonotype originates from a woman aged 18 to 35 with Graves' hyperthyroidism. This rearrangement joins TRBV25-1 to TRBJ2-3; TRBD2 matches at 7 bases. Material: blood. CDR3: CASSEPAGITDTQYF. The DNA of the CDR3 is TGTGCCAGCAGTGAACCAGCGGGAATCACAGATACGCAGTATTTT.